The source of this T cell receptor beta chain is a study of OX40 agonist ivuxolimab in advanced cancers. Background on the study: Clinicians treated patients with ivuxolimab, an agonistic anti-OX40 (CD134) antibody. Study-wide findings and caveats: On average, CD8+ T cells had more expanded clones than CD4+. The study observed clonal expansion of CD4+ and CD8+ blood T cells by week 6 at 0.1 to 3.0 mg/kg.

About this clone: The antigen is not known.

The germline gives CDR1 SGHDT, CDR2 YYEEEE. The CDR3 totals 16 residues. J lost 4 bases, V lost 0 bases, and 5 bases had no gene match. Patients with autoimmune history or systemic immunosuppression were excluded. Sequenced by immunoSEQ multiplex PCR; TCRdb stores in-frame clones only, minus some. The sample lists about 17,000 clones, about four fifths occurring once. This clonotype was obtained from an adult with an advanced solid tumor such as melanoma, head and neck, liver or kidney cancer. The gene calls are TRBV5-6 and TRBJ2-3; TRBD1 matches at 10 bases. This specimen consisted of CD4+ or CD8+ T cells sorted from blood, obtained in a trial of the OX40 agonist ivuxolimab. The CDR3 protein is CASSLGVGQGADTQYF. The CDR3 DNA reads as TGTGCCAGCAGCTTGGGGGTAGGACAGGGGGCAGATACGCAGTATTTT.